This T cell receptor beta chain was captured by sequencing in a study of regulatory T cells in long-lasting Graves disease. Arm-PCR with iRepertoire HTBI primers amplified the CDR3 regions for these TCR beta libraries. TCRdb reanalysed the multiplex PCR reads using MiXCR and keeps one entry per CDR3 protein. The table shows about 660,000 distinct CDR3 sequences, with about 30% occurring only once. Time point noted: persistent/refractory GD, antithyroid drugs over 5 years with positive TRAb. The TCR library was made from RNA that had been extracted from PBMCs in TRIzol. From each patient, 8 to 10 milliliters of peripheral blood was drawn and collected into an EDTA anticoagulant tube. This CDR3 is 15 amino acids long. Between the trimmed V and J ends, which lost 0 bases and 5 bases, there was a span of 11 bases. CDR1 is SGHRS and CDR2 is YFSETQ in the germline V gene.

The rearrangement joins TRBV5-1 to TRBJ2-2; D is uncertain. This sample comprised peripheral blood mononuclear cells (PBMCs), obtained when the disease was refractory, from a patient treated with antithyroid drugs. This TCR was recovered from a female donor with Graves disease. CDR3: CASSLGRIRTGELFF. The DNA for the CDR3 is TGCGCCAGCAGCTTGGGCCGGATTCGGACCGGGGAGCTGTTTTTT.